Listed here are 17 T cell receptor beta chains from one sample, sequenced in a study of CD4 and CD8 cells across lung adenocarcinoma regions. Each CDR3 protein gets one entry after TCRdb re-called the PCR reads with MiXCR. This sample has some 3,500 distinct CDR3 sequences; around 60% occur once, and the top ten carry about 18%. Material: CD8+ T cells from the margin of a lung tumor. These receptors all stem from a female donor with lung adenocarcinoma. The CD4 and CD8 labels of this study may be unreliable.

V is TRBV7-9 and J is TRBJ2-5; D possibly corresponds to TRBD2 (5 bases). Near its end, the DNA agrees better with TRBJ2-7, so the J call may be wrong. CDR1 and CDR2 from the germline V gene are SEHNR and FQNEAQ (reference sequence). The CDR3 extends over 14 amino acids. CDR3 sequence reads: CASSLAGEAYEQYF. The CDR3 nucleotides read TGTGCCAGCAGCTTAGCGGGAGAGGCTTACGAGCAGTACTTC.

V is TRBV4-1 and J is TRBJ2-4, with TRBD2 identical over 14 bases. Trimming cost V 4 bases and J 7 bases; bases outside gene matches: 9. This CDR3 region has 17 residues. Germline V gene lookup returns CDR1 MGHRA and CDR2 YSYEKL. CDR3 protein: CASSPTGTSGSGNIQYF. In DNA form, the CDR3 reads TGCGCCAGCAGCCCTACCGGGACTAGCGGGAGTGGGAACATTCAGTACTTC.

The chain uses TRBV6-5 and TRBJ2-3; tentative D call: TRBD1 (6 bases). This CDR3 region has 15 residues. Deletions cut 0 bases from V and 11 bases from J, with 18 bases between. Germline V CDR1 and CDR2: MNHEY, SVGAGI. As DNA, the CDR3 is TGTGCCAGCAGTTACTCGGCTCAGAACACAGGGAAGCAGTATTTT. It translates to CASSYSAQNTGKQYF.

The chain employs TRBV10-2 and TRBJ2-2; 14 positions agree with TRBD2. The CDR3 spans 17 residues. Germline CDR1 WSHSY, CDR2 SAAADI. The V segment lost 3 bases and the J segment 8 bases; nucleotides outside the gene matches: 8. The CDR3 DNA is TGCGCCAGCAGTGACCCCGGGACTAGCGGGAGTAAAGGGGAGCTGTTTTTT. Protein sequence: CASSDPGTSGSKGELFF.

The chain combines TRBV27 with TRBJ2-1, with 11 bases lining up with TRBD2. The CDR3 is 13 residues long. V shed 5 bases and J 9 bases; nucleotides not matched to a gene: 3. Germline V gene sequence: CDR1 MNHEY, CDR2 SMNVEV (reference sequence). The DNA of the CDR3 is TGTGCCAGCAGTGGAACTAGCGGGAGTGAGCAGTTCTTC. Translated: CASSGTSGSEQFF.

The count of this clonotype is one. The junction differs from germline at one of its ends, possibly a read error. The CDR3 reads CATSDSRRRGPDTQYF. The DNA of the CDR3 is TGTGCCACCAGTGATTCCCGACGACGTGGCCCAGATACCCAGTATTTC. This chain uses TRBV24-1 with TRBJ2-5; unclear D gene. The CDR3 contains 16 residues. From germline, CDR1 is KGHDR and CDR2 SFDVKD.

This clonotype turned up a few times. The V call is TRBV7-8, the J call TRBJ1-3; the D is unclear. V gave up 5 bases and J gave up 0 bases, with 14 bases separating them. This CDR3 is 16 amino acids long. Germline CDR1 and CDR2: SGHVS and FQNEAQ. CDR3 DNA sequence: TGTGCCAGCAGCGTTGGCAGCGGCGGCTCTGGAAACACCATATATTTT. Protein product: CASSVGSGGSGNTIYF.

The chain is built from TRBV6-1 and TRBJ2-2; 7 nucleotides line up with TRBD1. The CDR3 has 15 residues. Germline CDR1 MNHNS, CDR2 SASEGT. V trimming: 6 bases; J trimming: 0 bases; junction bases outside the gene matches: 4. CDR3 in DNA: TGTGCCAGCAGCCCGGGACAGCCGAACACCGGGGAGCTGTTTTTT. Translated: CASSPGQPNTGELFF.

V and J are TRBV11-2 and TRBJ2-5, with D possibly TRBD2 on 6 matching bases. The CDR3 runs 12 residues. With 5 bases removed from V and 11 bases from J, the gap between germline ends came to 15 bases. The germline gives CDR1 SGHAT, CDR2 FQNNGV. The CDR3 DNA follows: TGTGCCAGCAGCCGACCCCCCCGGGAGCAGTACTTC. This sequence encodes CASSRPPREQYF.

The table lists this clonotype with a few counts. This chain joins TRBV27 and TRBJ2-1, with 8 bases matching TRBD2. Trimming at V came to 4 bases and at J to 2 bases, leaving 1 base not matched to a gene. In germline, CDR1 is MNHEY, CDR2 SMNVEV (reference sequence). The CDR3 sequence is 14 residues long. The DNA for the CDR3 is TGTGCCAGCAGTTATAGCGGGACCTACAATGAGCAGTTCTTC. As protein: CASSYSGTYNEQFF.

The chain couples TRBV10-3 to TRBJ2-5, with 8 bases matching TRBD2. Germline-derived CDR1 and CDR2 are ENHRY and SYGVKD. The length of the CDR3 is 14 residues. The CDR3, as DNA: TGTGCGGGCAGCGGGGGCCGTGATAAAGAGACCCAGTACTTC. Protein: CAGSGGRDKETQYF.

The CDR3: CASRTGTERSGNTIYF. The DNA of the CDR3 is TGTGCCAGCAGAACCGGGACAGAACGTTCTGGAAACACCATATATTTT. V usage is TRBV6-1 and J usage is TRBJ1-3; 7 bases agree with TRBD1. Germline CDR1 and CDR2: MNHNS and SASEGT. J lost 1 base, V lost 6 bases, and 9 bases had no gene match. This CDR3 is built from 16 residues.

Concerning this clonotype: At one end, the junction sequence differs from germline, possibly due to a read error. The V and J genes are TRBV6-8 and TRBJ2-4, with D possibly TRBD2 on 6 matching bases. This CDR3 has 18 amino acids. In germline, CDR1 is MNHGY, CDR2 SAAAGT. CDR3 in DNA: TGTGCGAGCAGTGGGGCGGGCGGTGGGGGGACTGGCCAAGAGACGCAGTATTTC. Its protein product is CASSGAGGGGTGQETQYF.

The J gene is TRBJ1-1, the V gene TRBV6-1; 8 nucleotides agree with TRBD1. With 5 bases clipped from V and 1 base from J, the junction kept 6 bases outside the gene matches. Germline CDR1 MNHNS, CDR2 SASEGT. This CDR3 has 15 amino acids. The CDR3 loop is CASSPYRGTNTEAFF. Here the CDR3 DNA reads TGTGCCAGCAGTCCTTACAGGGGGACGAACACTGAAGCTTTCTTT.

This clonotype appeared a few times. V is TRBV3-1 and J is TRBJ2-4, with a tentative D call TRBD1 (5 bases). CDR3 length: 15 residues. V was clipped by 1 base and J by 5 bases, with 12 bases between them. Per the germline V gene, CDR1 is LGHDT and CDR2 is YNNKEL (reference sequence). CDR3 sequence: CASSQAAGWENIQYF. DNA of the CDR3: TGTGCCAGCAGCCAAGCGGCAGGGTGGGAAAACATTCAGTACTTC.

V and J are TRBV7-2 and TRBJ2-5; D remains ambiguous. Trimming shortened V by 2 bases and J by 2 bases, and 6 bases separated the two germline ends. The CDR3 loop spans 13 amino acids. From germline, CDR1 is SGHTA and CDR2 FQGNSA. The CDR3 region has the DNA TGTGCCAGCAGCTTATGGCAGCAAGAGACCCAGTACTTC. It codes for CASSLWQQETQYF.

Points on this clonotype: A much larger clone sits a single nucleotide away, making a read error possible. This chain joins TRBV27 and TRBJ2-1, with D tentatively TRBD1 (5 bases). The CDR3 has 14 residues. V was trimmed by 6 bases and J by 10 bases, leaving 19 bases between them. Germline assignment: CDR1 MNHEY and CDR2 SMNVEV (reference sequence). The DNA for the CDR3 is TGTGCCAGCAGAATATTCATGGGGCCCTACGAGCAGTTCTTC. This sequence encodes CASRIFMGPYEQFF.